This is a list of T cell receptor beta chains from one sample in a study of blood T cell repertoires in COVID-19. Using immunoSEQ multiplex PCR, the repertoire was profiled, and TCRdb retains in-frame clones only, with some absent. This table has 20,000 to 30,000 clones, roughly 92% appearing once. The material sequenced was peripheral blood. The receptor source for this set is a human donor in a cohort sampled during active COVID-19. Both conserved end residues are part of each CDR3. Fields, in order: J gene, V gene, clone size, D gene, CDR3 protein, CDR3 DNA. A D gene is named only where the DNA matches it firmly. Only some rows state a clone size, as once, few, many or a class for expanded clones.

>TRBJ2-5|TRBV28|-|TRBD2
CASSLAGGRETQYF
TGTGCCAGCAGTCTAGCGGGAGGGCGAGAGACCCAGTACTTC
>TRBJ1-1|TRBV18|-|-
CASSPLSFNTEAFF
TGTGCCAGCTCACCACTTTCCTTTAACACTGAAGCTTTCTTT
>TRBJ1-2|TRBV5-6|-|TRBD1
CASSPRTGVRSYTF
TGTGCCAGCAGCCCTCGGACAGGGGTACGGAGCTACACCTTC
>TRBJ2-2|TRBV7-9|few|TRBD1
CASSSPGQGYTGELFF
TGTGCCAGCAGCTCGCCGGGACAGGGATACACCGGGGAGCTGTTTTTT
>TRBJ1-4|TRBV27|-|TRBD1
CASSSTGRREKLFF
TGTGCCAGCAGTTCGACAGGGCGGCGAGAAAAACTGTTTTTT
>TRBJ2-1|TRBV28|-|-
CASSLFSWATTRRSSYNEQFF
TGTGCCAGCAGTTTGTTCTCTTGGGCCACCACCCGAAGAAGCTCCTACAATGAGCAGTTCTTC
>TRBJ2-1|TRBV24-1|-|TRBD2
CATSELAGELNEQFF
TGTGCCACCAGTGAATTAGCGGGAGAGTTAAATGAGCAGTTCTTC
>TRBJ2-3|TRBV5-4|few|TRBD2
CASSPPSGGSDTQYF
TGTGCCAGCAGCCCTCCTAGCGGGGGTTCAGATACGCAGTATTTT
>TRBJ1-4|TRBV19|-|-
CASSIASGTANEKLFF
TGTGCCAGTAGTATTGCGTCCGGTACTGCCAATGAAAAACTGTTTTTT
>TRBJ2-3|TRBV11-2|-|-
CASSLVVETDTQYF
TGTGCCAGCAGCTTAGTGGTAGAAACAGATACGCAGTATTTT
>TRBJ2-7|TRBV3-1/TRBV3-2|-|-
CASSQPGGYEQYF
TGTGCCAGCAGCCAACCCGGGGGCTACGAGCAGTACTTC
>TRBJ1-3|TRBV28|-|TRBD1
CASTPLGTGASGNTIYF
TGTGCCAGCACTCCTTTGGGGACAGGGGCGTCTGGAAACACCATATATTTT
>TRBJ2-4|TRBV6-5|-|-
CASSIGVAKNIQYF
TGTGCCAGCAGCATCGGAGTAGCCAAAAACATTCAGTACTTC
>TRBJ2-7|TRBV5-4|-|TRBD1
CASSRQGPFYEQYF
TGTGCCAGCAGCAGACAGGGGCCGTTCTACGAGCAGTACTTC
>TRBJ2-1|TRBV10-2|-|-
CASSPGNEQFF
TGCGCCAGCAGCCCGGGGAATGAGCAGTTCTTC
>TRBJ1-4|TRBV2|-|-
CASSEEDAEKLFF
TGTGCCAGCAGCGAGGAGGATGCTGAAAAACTGTTTTTT
>TRBJ1-1|TRBV7-9|-|-
CASSLLTGMNTEAFF
TGTGCCAGCAGCTTATTGACGGGGATGAACACTGAAGCTTTCTTT